These 18 T cell receptor beta chains were all obtained from the same sample, sequenced in a study of T cell clonality in common variable immunodeficiency. Sequenced by immunoSEQ multiplex PCR; TCRdb stores in-frame clones only, minus some. This repertoire lists tens of thousands of clones without singletons; 3.8% sits in the top ten. Sequencing was done on a sample of peripheral blood mononuclear cells. Receptors were obtained from a person between 18 and 75 years old in good health.

At least ten counts were recorded for this clone. The read ends 3 residues early relative to the CDR3; the germline J gene fills the gap. The gene calls are TRBV7-2 and TRBJ2-3, with D perhaps TRBD2 (6 bases). The V end lost 5 bases, the J end lost 4 bases, and 13 bases lay between the germline ends. Germline lookup yields CDR1 SGHTA and CDR2 FQGNSA. The CDR3 has 14 amino acids. The chain's CDR3 is CASSPLVAADTQYF. The DNA read from the CDR3 is TGTGCCAGCAGCCCACTGGTAGCGGCAGATACG.

This clone was counted many times. The CDR3 reads CASSFRQGAINEQFF. The covered CDR3 bases are TGTGCCAGCAGTTTCCGACAGGGGGCCATAAATGAG. The chain uses TRBV12-3 or TRBV12-4 and TRBJ2-1, with 10 bases lining up with TRBD1. The read gets to within 3 residues of the CDR3 end, and the germline J gene fills in the rest. There are 15 residues in the CDR3. V was clipped by 3 bases and J by 7 bases; unmatched bases: 6.

This clone was picked up many times. The sequence runs out 3 residues before the end of the CDR3; the remainder is reconstructed from the germline J gene. The gene calls are TRBV9 and TRBJ1-1; 8 bases are a match to TRBD1. This CDR3 comprises 17 residues. CDR1 and CDR2 from the germline V gene are SGDLS and YYNGEE. Germline trimming cut 4 bases from V and 1 base from J; bases unmatched to any gene: 12. The DNA read from the CDR3 is TGTGCCAGCAGCAATCAACGAGCCGGGACAGGGAACACTGAA. It yields the protein CASSNQRAGTGNTE. The full CDR3 protein is CASSNQRAGTGNTEAFF.

This clone appeared many times. The sequenced part of the CDR3 DNA is TGTGCCAGTAGTATTTGGGCTCCTAGCACAGATACG. Encoded protein: CASSIWAPSTDT. The entire CDR3 protein is CASSIWAPSTDTQYF. The V gene is TRBV19, the J gene TRBJ2-3; D not certain. From the germline J gene comes the end of the CDR3, since the read stops 3 residues before it. CDR3 size: 15 residues. Trimming removed 3 bases from V and 0 bases from J, with 10 bases in between. Germline CDR1 is LNHDA and CDR2 is SQIVND (reference sequence). The entire variable domain, with the rest obtained from reference TRBV19 and TRBJ2-3, is as follows: DGGITQSPKYLFRKEGQNVTLSCEQNLNHDAMYWYRQDPGQGLRLIYYSQIVNDFQKGDIAEGYSVSREKKESFPLTVTSAQKNPTAFYLCASSIWAPSTDTQYFGPGTRLTVL.

This clone has a count of ten or more. The read terminates 3 residues before the CDR3 end, so the remaining end is supplied by the germline J gene. This sequence joins TRBV6-1 and TRBJ1-1; perhaps TRBD1 as D (5 bases). CDR1 and CDR2 from the germline V gene are MNHNS and SASEGT. CDR3 size: 15 residues. Trimming took off 0 bases at V and 7 bases at J, with 15 bases between the two ends. The sequenced part of the CDR3 DNA is TGTGCCAGCAGTGAAGCGACAAGGGGATACGGTGAA. It is translated as CASSEATRGYGE. The full CDR3 reads CASSEATRGYGEAFF.

This clone came up many times. The CDR3 is cut off 3 residues early in the read; its end comes from the germline J gene. This chain joins TRBV2 and TRBJ2-2; unclear D gene. V lost 6 bases and J 7 bases, leaving 6 bases between the germline ends. Germline lookup yields CDR1 SNHLY and CDR2 FYNNEI. The CDR3 extends over 11 amino acids. The CDR3 DNA, read in part, is TGTGCCAGCAGAGGTGGCGGGGAG. Protein: CASRGGGE. The whole CDR3 sequence is CASRGGGELFF.

Comment on this clone: The read finishes 3 residues shy of the CDR3 end, and the germline J gene is used to complete it. This rearrangement joins TRBV6-2 or TRBV6-3 to TRBJ1-2, with D possibly being TRBD1 (6 bases). CDR3 length: 14 amino acids. CDR1 is MNHEY and CDR2 is SVGEGT in the germline V gene. The DNA read from the CDR3 is TGTGCCAGCAGTCCCAGGGGTACGGCCTACGAC. Translation gives CASSPRGTAYD. The whole CDR3 region reads CASSPRGTAYDYTF.

In this sample, this clone turned up a few times. It may be a read error: a sequence one base away is much more abundant. Read coverage stops 3 residues before the CDR3 terminus; the germline J gene supplies the remainder. This chain joins TRBV6-4 and TRBJ2-3; a possible D gene is TRBD2 (6 bases). The ends were cut back, 5 bases at V and 0 bases at J, with 9 bases in the middle. Germline V CDR1 and CDR2: MRHNA, SNTAGT. CDR3 length equals 14 residues. Partial CDR3 DNA: TGTGCCAGCAGTACCGGGACTAGCACAGATACG. Translated, it gives CASSTGTSTDT. The full CDR3 is CASSTGTSTDTQYF.

As for this clone: The read gets to within 3 residues of the CDR3 end, and the germline J gene fills in the rest. The rearrangement links TRBV5-8 to TRBJ1-4, with D tentatively TRBD1 (5 bases). V gave up 4 bases and J gave up 3 bases, with 13 bases separating them. The CDR3 consists of 15 residues. CDR1 is SGHTS, CDR2 YDEGEE, per germline. CDR3 bases read: TGTGCCAGCAGCCCGCAGGGAGGGTCTAATGAAAAA. Translation: CASSPQGGSNEK. The entire CDR3 sequence reads CASSPQGGSNEKLFF.

This clone has a count of ten or more. Read coverage stops 3 residues before the CDR3 terminus; the germline J gene supplies the remainder. The chain couples TRBV10-3 to TRBJ1-1; TRBD1 matches at 7 bases. The CDR3 is 13 amino acids. Trimming cost V 6 bases and J 5 bases; bases outside gene matches: 6. Germline V gene data show CDR1 as ENHRY and CDR2 as SYGVKD. Incomplete CDR3 DNA: TGTGCCATCAGAGGTCCAGGGGGGACTGAA. This gives the protein CAIRGPGGTE. The entire CDR3 protein reads CAIRGPGGTEAFF.

This clone was observed many times. The CDR3 is cut off 3 residues early in the read; its end comes from the germline J gene. The V call is TRBV4-2, the J call TRBJ2-3; 14 bases match TRBD2. Germline V CDR1 and CDR2: LGHNA, YNFKEQ. The V gene end was trimmed by 4 bases and the J gene end by 0 bases; junction bases not matched to a gene: 15. The CDR3 runs 21 residues. The sequenced CDR3 bases are TGTGCCAGCAGCCGGCGACTAGCGGGAGGGCCTTCCCAATCTAGCACAGATACG. It specifies CASSRRLAGGPSQSSTDT. The entire CDR3 is CASSRRLAGGPSQSSTDTQYF.

In its sample, this clone was seen many times. Coverage ceases 3 residues before the CDR3 finishes, and the germline J gene fills in the end. The chain carries TRBV6-2 or TRBV6-3 and TRBJ1-2, with TRBD1 matching 7 bases. The CDR3 contains 14 residues. Trimming at V came to 6 bases and at J to 4 bases, leaving 8 bases not matched to a gene. CDR1 and CDR2 (germline): MNHEY, SVGEGT. CDR3: CASRTQGVFYGYTF. The sequenced CDR3 bases are TGTGCCAGCAGGACTCAGGGGGTGTTCTATGGC.

This clone appeared many times. The read is 3 residues too short to cover the CDR3 end, so that end is filled in from the germline J gene. The chain is built from TRBV20-1 and TRBJ2-7; the match to TRBD1 covers 8 bases. In germline, CDR1 is DFQATT, CDR2 SNEGSKA (reference sequence). There are 15 residues in the CDR3. Losses at the gene ends were 2 bases for V and 4 bases for J; bases not matched to a gene: 10. CDR3 sequence: CSARNSQGASYEQYF. The CDR3 DNA, read in part, is TGCAGTGCTAGAAATTCGCAGGGGGCGTCGTACGAG.

This clone was counted between two and nine times. The CDR3 extends 3 residues past the end of the read, so its final part is completed from the germline J gene. The chain is built from TRBV7-6 and TRBJ2-4; 9 bases are a match to TRBD1. Germline V lookup: CDR1 SGHVS, CDR2 FNYEAQ. The CDR3 covers 14 residues. The part of the CDR3 DNA that was read is TGTGCCAGCAGCTTAGGGGGACAGGGCTATGGT. Amino acid sequence: CASSLGGQGYG. The whole CDR3 reads CASSLGGQGYGQYF.

This clone has at least ten counts. The read comes to an end 3 residues before the CDR3 does, leaving the germline J gene to fill in the end. This chain joins TRBV5-4 and TRBJ2-7; 16 positions match TRBD2. The CDR3 sequence is 15 residues long. The V segment lost 4 bases and the J segment 6 bases; nucleotides outside the gene matches: 4. Germline V gene data show CDR1 as SGHNT and CDR2 as YYREEE (reference sequence). Partial CDR3 DNA: TGTGCCAGCAGCCCCGGGACTAGCGGGAGGGGCGAG. It codes for CASSPGTSGRGE. The whole CDR3 is CASSPGTSGRGEQYF.

This clone was seen repeatedly, ten times or more. The read ends 3 residues shy of where the CDR3 ends; the end is completed using the germline J gene. The chain is built from TRBV19 and TRBJ2-1, with TRBD2 matching over 11 bases. The germline CDR1 and CDR2 sequences are LNHDA and SQIVND (reference sequence). Germline trimming cut 2 bases from V and 9 bases from J; bases unmatched to any gene: 0. The CDR3 runs 13 residues. CDR3 protein: CASSITSGGEQFF. CDR3 DNA, as far as it was read: TGTGCCAGTAGTATAACTAGCGGGGGTGAG. Using reference TRBV19 and TRBJ2-1 for the parts outside the CDR3, the full variable domain is DGGITQSPKYLFRKEGQNVTLSCEQNLNHDAMYWYRQDPGQGLRLIYYSQIVNDFQKGDIAEGYSVSREKKESFPLTVTSAQKNPTAFYLCASSITSGGEQFFGPGTRLTVL.

This clone occurred many times. Read data end 3 residues before the CDR3 end; the end is taken from the germline J gene. The chain links TRBV5-1 to TRBJ1-2; D unresolved. The germline V gene has CDR1 SGHRS and CDR2 YFSETQ. V lost 2 bases, J lost 4 bases, and 9 bases lay in between. This CDR3 region has 13 residues. CDR3 residues: CASSFRAFYGYTF. CDR3 DNA (partial): TGCGCCAGCAGCTTTAGGGCGTTCTATGGC.

Details on this clone: A read error may account for a junction end that differs from germline. The CDR3 end lies 3 residues beyond the end of the read and is filled in from the germline J gene. Other DNA sequences in this sample translate to the same CDR3. The chain links TRBV7-9 to TRBJ1-3; D perhaps matches TRBD1 (6 bases). The germline V gene encodes CDR1 SEHNR and CDR2 FQNEAQ (reference sequence). The CDR3 is made up of 15 amino acids. This chain's CDR3 is CASSQGQSSGNTIYF. The sequenced part of the CDR3 DNA is TGTGCCAGCAGCCAAGGACAGTCCAGTGGAAACACA.